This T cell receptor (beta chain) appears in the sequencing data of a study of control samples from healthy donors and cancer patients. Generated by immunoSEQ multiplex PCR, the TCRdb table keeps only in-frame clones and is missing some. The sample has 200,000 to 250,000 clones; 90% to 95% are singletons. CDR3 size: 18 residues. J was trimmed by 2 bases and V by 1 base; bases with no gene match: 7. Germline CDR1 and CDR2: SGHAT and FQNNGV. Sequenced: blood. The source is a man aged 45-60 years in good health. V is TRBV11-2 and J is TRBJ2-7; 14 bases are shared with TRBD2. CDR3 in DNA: TGTGCCAGCAGCTTAGGACTAGCGGGGGGGCATGGGGCCTACGAGCAGTACGTC. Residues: CASSLGLAGGHGAYEQYV.